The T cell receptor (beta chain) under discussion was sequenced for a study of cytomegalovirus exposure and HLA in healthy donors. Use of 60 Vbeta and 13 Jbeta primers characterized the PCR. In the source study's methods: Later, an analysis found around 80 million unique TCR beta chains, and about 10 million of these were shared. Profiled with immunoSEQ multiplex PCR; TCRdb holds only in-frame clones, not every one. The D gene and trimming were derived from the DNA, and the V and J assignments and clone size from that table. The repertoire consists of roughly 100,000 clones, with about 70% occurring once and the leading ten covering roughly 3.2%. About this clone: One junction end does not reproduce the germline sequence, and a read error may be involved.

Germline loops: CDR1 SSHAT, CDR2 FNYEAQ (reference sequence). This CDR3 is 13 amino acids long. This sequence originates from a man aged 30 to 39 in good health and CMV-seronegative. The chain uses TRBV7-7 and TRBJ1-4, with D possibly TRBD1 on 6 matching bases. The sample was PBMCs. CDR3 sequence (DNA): TGTGCTAGCAGCGGGGGCCCGAATGAAAAACTGTTTTTT. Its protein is CASSGGPNEKLFF. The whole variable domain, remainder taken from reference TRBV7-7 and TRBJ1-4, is GAGVSQSPRYKVTKRGQDVTLRCDPISSHATLYWYQQALGQGPEFLTYFNYEAQPDKSGLPSDRFSAERPEGSISTLTIQRTEQRDSAMYRCASSGGPNEKLFFGSGTQLSVL.